A selection of T cell receptor beta chains follows, all from one sample in a study of regulatory T cells in long-lasting Graves disease. MiXCR was run by TCRdb on the multiplex PCR reads, yielding one entry per CDR3 protein. The table lists 400,000 or so distinct CDR3 sequences, about 20% of them singletons. Sequenced here: peripheral blood mononuclear cells (PBMCs), sampled when the disease was refractory, from a patient treated with antithyroid drugs. These receptor sequences come from a female donor with Graves disease. Each CDR3 is given with its conserved first and last residue. Fields, in order: D gene, J gene, V gene, clone size, CDR3 protein, CDR3 DNA. The D gene is left open where the match is weak. Clone size, where shown, is once, few, many, or a class for clones that have expanded.

TRBD1 | TRBJ2-5 | TRBV5-6 | . | CASSFKGTGVETQYF | TGTGCCAGCAGCTTTAAGGGGACAGGGGTAGAGACCCAGTACTTC
. | TRBJ2-2 | TRBV28 | many | CASSSSGSAHGGELFF | TGTGCCAGCAGTTCCTCAGGGTCGGCACACGGCGGGGAGCTGTTTTTT
TRBD2 | TRBJ2-7 | TRBV20-1 | many | CSASPSGSYEQYF | TGCAGTGCTAGTCCTAGCGGGAGTTACGAGCAGTACTTC
. | TRBJ2-7 | TRBV29-1 | many | CSVDGTGPGEQYF | TGCAGCGTTGATGGAACAGGACCTGGGGAGCAGTACTTC
. | TRBJ1-4 | TRBV7-9 | . | CASSLKGPLSEELFF | TGTGCCAGCAGCTTAAAGGGGCCCCTTTCGGAGGAACTGTTTTTT
. | TRBJ2-2 | TRBV7-7 | . | CASRSGTSTGELFF | TGTGCTAGCAGATCCGGGACCTCCACCGGGGAGCTGTTTTTT
. | TRBJ2-7 | TRBV12-3/TRBV12-4 | few | CASSRTPIYEQYF | TGTGCCAGCAGCCGGACACCGATCTACGAGCAGTACTTC
. | TRBJ1-4 | TRBV11-2 | . | CASSLPVSGINEKLFF | TGTGCCAGCAGCTTACCCGTTTCAGGAATTAATGAAAAACTGTTTTTT
TRBD2 | TRBJ2-7 | TRBV3-1 | . | CVSSQVTGGHYEQYF | TGTGTCAGCAGCCAAGTTACGGGAGGCCACTACGAGCAGTACTTC
. | TRBJ2-5 | TRBV12-3/TRBV12-4 | . | CVSSFPGETQYF | TGTGTCAGCAGTTTCCCCGGGGAGACCCAGTACTTC
. | TRBJ1-6 | TRBV10-2 | . | CASMRGDDTYNSPLHF | TGCGCCAGCATGAGGGGGGACGACACCTATAATTCACCCCTCCACTTT